Presented here are 17 T cell receptor beta chains from one specimen sequenced in a study of shared clonotypes between healthy human individuals (TCRdb year 2020). For the CD8 naive samples, CD45RO-negative cells were positively selected for CCR7, yielding a CD45RA+CCR7+ population from which TemRA cells were excluded. Library preparation was by the immunoSEQ multiplex PCR assay. This immuneACCESS table, as held by TCRdb, lists in-frame sequences with V and J called but not all clones. Of the missing ones, under half trace to an unresolved V gene in checked studies; the others have no known cause. Across this sample there are about 1,900,000 clones, with 85% to 95% seen only once. The ten largest make up more than 0.95% of the sample. Specimen: naive CD8+ T cells sorted from blood. Interpreted using the paper, the cell subset or site label stands for: CD45RA+CCR7+. The receptors were gathered from a man between 18 and 29 years old in good health.

J is TRBJ2-5 and V is TRBV13, with D perhaps TRBD1 (6 bases). The CDR3 sequence is 17 residues long. Germline CDR1 is PRHDT and CDR2 is FYEKMQ (reference sequence). V gave up 0 bases and J gave up 4 bases, with 18 bases separating them. The CDR3 DNA is TGTGCCAGCAGCTTAGGGTCTGGGGGCCTCCACCGAGAGACCCAGTACTTC. Its translation: CASSLGSGGLHRETQYF.

The chain is built from TRBV27 and TRBJ1-1, with TRBD1 as a possible D gene (5 bases). Trimming pared 0 bases from V and 5 bases from J, leaving 13 bases between. This CDR3 is 15 amino acids long. Germline lookup yields CDR1 MNHEY and CDR2 SMNVEV (reference sequence). This CDR3 is CASSLSLGAWTEAFF. The CDR3 DNA reads as TGTGCCAGCAGTTTATCGTTAGGGGCGTGGACTGAAGCTTTCTTT.

The V and J genes are TRBV28 and TRBJ1-1, with D perhaps matching TRBD1 (5 bases). Germline CDR1 reads MDHEN; CDR2 reads SYDVKM. CDR3 length: 16 amino acids. Trimming stripped 6 bases from V and 3 bases from J, with 20 bases between. This chain's CDR3 is CASRPLGGVVDTEAFF. CDR3 nucleotide sequence: TGTGCCAGCAGGCCCCTGGGGGGGGTCGTGGACACTGAAGCTTTCTTT.

V gene TRBV4-1 combines with J gene TRBJ1-1; D might be TRBD1 (5 bases). The length of the CDR3 is 16 residues. Germline values: CDR1 MGHRA, CDR2 YSYEKL. V gave up 4 bases and J gave up 1 base, with 16 bases separating them. CDR3 DNA: TGCGCCAGCAGCCCCTTGGGAATCAGGGAGAACACTGAAGCTTTCTTT. Protein product: CASSPLGIRENTEAFF.

Note on this clone: Other DNA sequences in this specimen translate into the identical CDR3. The J gene is TRBJ2-7, the V gene TRBV4-1; D call uncertain. This CDR3 has 12 residues. Germline CDR1 reads MGHRA; CDR2 reads YSYEKL. V lost 0 bases to trimming and J lost 4 bases, with 4 bases between them. The CDR3 here is CASSQDGYEQYF. The CDR3 DNA reads TGCGCCAGCAGCCAAGATGGTTACGAGCAGTACTTC.

The V gene is TRBV6-5, the J gene TRBJ1-1; D is uncertain. Germline V gene lookup returns CDR1 MNHEY and CDR2 SVGAGI. The CDR3 is 13 amino acids. Trimming removed 0 bases at V and 6 bases at J, with 8 bases between. CDR3 region: CASSYSVQAEAFF. The CDR3 coding sequence is TGTGCCAGCAGTTACTCGGTGCAGGCTGAAGCTTTCTTT.

CDR3 amino acids: CASSQLQGTEQFF. CDR3 DNA sequence: TGCGCCAGCAGCCAACTTCAGGGGACTGAGCAGTTCTTC. The chain is built from TRBV4-3 and TRBJ2-1, with D possibly matching TRBD1 (6 bases). The CDR3 has 13 amino acids. Germline loops: CDR1 LGHNA, CDR2 YSLEER. Trimming removed 2 bases at V and 9 bases at J, with 11 bases between.

CDR3 region: CAWNLVGGETQYF. Here the CDR3 DNA reads TGTGCCTGGAACCTAGTTGGCGGGGAGACCCAGTACTTC. The gene calls are TRBV30 and TRBJ2-5; maybe TRBD2 (5 bases). Between the trimmed V and J ends, which lost 4 bases and 5 bases, there was a span of 14 bases. CDR1 GTSNPN and CDR2 SVGIG come from the germline V gene (reference sequence). The CDR3 totals 13 residues.

The gene calls are TRBV9 and TRBJ2-7; TRBD1 aligns across 7 bases. Germline V CDR1 and CDR2: SGDLS, YYNGEE. The V and J ends lost 4 bases and 4 bases, in that order; junction bases with no gene match: 11. This CDR3 is 15 amino acids long. CDR3 coding DNA: TGTGCCAGCAGCTTCCTGAAGACAGGGCGGTACGAGCAGTACTTC. This gives the protein CASSFLKTGRYEQYF.

CDR3 sequence (DNA): TGCAGCGTTGGGTTGCTAGTCTCCTACGAGCAGTACTTC. Protein: CSVGLLVSYEQYF. The chain uses TRBV29-1 and TRBJ2-7; D is undetermined. From germline, CDR1 is SQVTM and CDR2 ANQGSEA. There are 13 residues in the CDR3. V was trimmed by 4 bases and J by 0 bases, leaving 10 bases between them.

Note on this clone: Within the sample, other DNA sequences also encode this same CDR3. The chain is built from TRBV20-1 and TRBJ1-1, with D uncertain. This CDR3 comprises 11 residues. V lost 6 bases, J lost 6 bases, and 11 bases lay in between. CDR1 is DFQATT, CDR2 SNEGSKA, per germline (reference sequence). CDR3 nucleotide sequence: TGCAGTGCCCGCGAGGGAGCTGAAGCTTTCTTT. Translating it yields CSAREGAEAFF.

The chain combines TRBV4-3 with TRBJ2-2; 11 bases fit TRBD2. The CDR3 loop spans 18 amino acids. Germline CDR1 is LGHNA and CDR2 is YSLEER. Germline trimming cut 6 bases from V and 1 base from J; bases unmatched to any gene: 10. The CDR3 spells CASRENPGLAENTGELFF. CDR3 nucleotides: TGCGCCAGCAGAGAAAACCCGGGACTAGCGGAGAACACCGGGGAGCTGTTTTTT.

The V gene is TRBV11-2, the J gene TRBJ1-4, with D maybe TRBD1 (5 bases). Germline V gene sequence: CDR1 SGHAT, CDR2 FQNNGV. V was cut by 5 bases and J by 4 bases, with 14 bases left in between. The CDR3 is 15 residues long. CDR3 amino acids: CASSRERQINEKLFF. CDR3 sequence (DNA): TGTGCCAGCAGCCGAGAAAGACAGATTAATGAAAAACTGTTTTTT.

There are a few counts of this clone. The rearrangement uses TRBV28 and TRBJ1-1; D gene ambiguous. V lost 1 base and J 7 bases, leaving 4 bases between the germline ends. There are 11 residues in the CDR3. The germline V gene has CDR1 MDHEN and CDR2 SYDVKM. The CDR3 nucleotides read TGTGCCAGCAGTTTATTCGTTGAAGCTTTCTTT. Residues: CASSLFVEAFF.

The CDR3 sequence is CATSREGETQYF. The CDR3 DNA reads TGTGCCACCAGCAGAGAGGGCGAGACCCAGTACTTC. The chain is built from TRBV15 and TRBJ2-5; unclear D gene. Germline CDR1 and CDR2: LNHNV and YYDKDF (reference sequence). The CDR3 runs to 12 residues. V was cut by 0 bases and J by 5 bases, with 4 bases left in between.

This sequence joins TRBV30 and TRBJ1-5, with 8 bases lining up with TRBD1. V shed 3 bases, J shed 0 bases, and the junction held 4 bases outside the gene matches. Germline loops: CDR1 GTSNPN, CDR2 SVGIG (reference sequence). The CDR3 extends over 15 amino acids. The CDR3 DNA reads TGTGCCTGGAGCTTGACAGGGGATAGCAATCAGCCCCAGCATTTT. Its translation: CAWSLTGDSNQPQHF.

The V call is TRBV4-1, the J call TRBJ2-7; 8 bases match TRBD2. This CDR3 has 16 residues. V trimming: 2 bases; J trimming: 3 bases; junction bases outside the gene matches: 9. Germline V gene lookup returns CDR1 MGHRA and CDR2 YSYEKL. CDR3 residues: CASSQSSGLGYYEQYF. The CDR3 region has the DNA TGCGCCAGCAGCCAATCTTCGGGACTAGGGTACTACGAGCAGTACTTC.